This T cell receptor beta chain stems from a study of CD8+ T cells in alopecia areata. Study overall: A regimen of oral tofacitinib, 5 to 10 mg twice daily, was given to treated patients.

Study results and limitations: Lesional scalp exceeded normal scalp in clonality, especially in alopecia totalis/universalis.

The CDR3 has 14 amino acids. CDR1 and CDR2 (germline): LGHNT, FRNRAP. V was clipped by 2 bases and J by 1 base, with 8 bases between them. After isolation, RNA underwent reverse transcription to generate cDNA as the sequencing template. TCRdb's copy holds only in-frame clones and misses some; the assay was immunoSEQ multiplex PCR. Among about 250,000 clones listed, roughly two thirds were seen once. The sorting of PBMCs gave CD4+ and CD8+ T cells. A note on this clone: Its target is not known.

The receptor's source is a human donor with alopecia areata. Source: CD4+ T cells sorted from blood, taken at week 0. The V gene is TRBV12-5, the J gene TRBJ1-1; D gene uncertain. For the CDR3, the DNA is TGTGCTAGTGGTTTGTTCCTCACGAACACTGAAGCTTTCTTT. Protein: CASGLFLTNTEAFF.